Included here is one T cell receptor (beta chain) sequence, with context. Its antigen is as yet unknown. Naive CD8 cells, CD45RO-negative and positively selected for CCR7, excluded terminally differentiated effector memory CD45RA+ cells. The record originates from a study of shared clonotypes between healthy human individuals. Across the whole study: The study enrolled two women and a few men aged 18 to 49.

The V segment lost 5 bases and the J segment 7 bases; nucleotides outside the gene matches: 5. The CDR3 extends over 14 amino acids. Germline assignment: CDR1 SGHTA and CDR2 FQGNSA. Whole-study findings and limits: Estimated richness was generally greater in naive than memory subsets. Read depth was anticipated to influence clonotype sharing among donors.

An approximately 200 ng quantity of DNA, around 30,000 T cell genomes, went into the sorted-subset replicate PCRs. Measured with immunoSEQ multiplex PCR; TCRdb has only the in-frame clones, and not every one. The sample shows about 1,800,000 clones, just under 95% of them seen only once. This sequence joins TRBV7-2 and TRBJ1-4; 9 nucleotides line up with TRBD1. Sequencing was carried out using naive CD8+ T cells sorted from blood. This TCR was sampled from a man younger than 30 in good health. CDR3 nucleotide sequence: TGTGCCAGCAGCCAGACAGGGGGGGGTGAAAAACTGTTTTTT. The encoded protein is CASSQTGGGEKLFF.